The 20 T cell receptor beta chains reported below all come from one sample, sequenced in a study of blood T cell repertoires in COVID-19. TCRdb keeps only in-frame clones here, not all; method: immunoSEQ multiplex PCR. Of about 430,000 clones in the sample, more than 80% were seen once. Sequencing input: PBMCs or T cells enriched from blood (not recorded which). These receptors came from a man under 40 who had recovered from COVID-19.

A single count supports this clone. This chain uses TRBV28 with TRBJ1-6, with TRBD1 identical over 7 bases. Germline V CDR1 and CDR2: MDHEN, SYDVKM. The J segment lost 3 bases and the V segment lost 4 bases, leaving 3 bases of the junction unmatched. The CDR3 is 15 amino acids. Written as DNA, the CDR3 is TGTGCCAGCAGTTACCGGGACAGCTATAATTCACCCCTCCACTTT. Protein product: CASSYRDSYNSPLHF.

CDR3 loop: CASSLTLSSGSASTGELFF. As DNA, the CDR3 is TGTGCCAGCAGCTTGACGTTGTCTAGCGGGAGCGCCAGCACCGGGGAGCTGTTTTTT. The chain has TRBV7-2 and TRBJ2-2, with TRBD2 matching 10 bases. This CDR3 is 19 amino acids long. J lost 4 bases, V lost 3 bases, and 14 bases had no gene match. The germline CDR1 and CDR2 sequences are SGHTA and FQGNSA.

This chain links TRBV5-4 with TRBJ2-6; TRBD2 is a possible D gene (6 bases). There are 17 residues in the CDR3. CDR1 and CDR2 (germline): SGHNT, YYREEE (reference sequence). The V and J ends lost 4 bases and 4 bases respectively, with 18 bases between them. CDR3 sequence: CASSPTRSGVGANVLTF. For the CDR3, the DNA is TGTGCCAGCAGCCCAACCCGGTCGGGGGTGGGGGCCAACGTCCTGACTTTC.

This clone has more than one count but fewer than ten. CDR3 nucleotide sequence: TGCGCCAGCAGTCCTGCGGGGGGGCCCTACGAGCAGTACTTC. Translation gives CASSPAGGPYEQYF. The chain links TRBV5-1 to TRBJ2-7, with 9 bases lining up with TRBD2. This CDR3 has 14 residues. In germline, CDR1 is SGHRS, CDR2 YFSETQ. V shed 5 bases and J 2 bases; nucleotides not matched to a gene: 5. The entire variable domain, with the rest obtained from reference TRBV5-1 and TRBJ2-7, is as follows: KAGVTQTPRYLIKTRGQQVTLSCSPISGHRSVSWYQQTPGQGLQFLFEYFSETQRNKGNFPGRFSGRQFSNSRSEMNVSTLELGDSALYLCASSPAGGPYEQYFGPGTRLTVT.

The genes are TRBV19 and TRBJ1-1; 7 nucleotides align to TRBD1. Trimming at V came to 6 bases and at J to 3 bases, leaving 4 bases not matched to a gene. The CDR3 contains 13 residues. CDR1 and CDR2 from the germline V gene are LNHDA and SQIVND (reference sequence). The CDR3: CASSTGQYTEAFF. DNA for the CDR3: TGTGCCAGTAGCACGGGACAGTACACTGAAGCTTTCTTT.

V and J are TRBV7-3 and TRBJ2-2, with 7 bases aligning to TRBD2. V was clipped by 0 bases and J by 4 bases; unmatched bases: 5. Germline V lookup: CDR1 SGHTA, CDR2 FQGTGA. The CDR3 covers 16 residues. CDR3 bases: TGTGCCAGCAGCTTAACGGGCGGGAGTAGCACCGGGGAGCTGTTTTTT. It translates to CASSLTGGSSTGELFF. Using reference TRBV7-3 and TRBJ2-2 for the parts outside the CDR3, the full variable domain is GAGVSQTPSNKVTEKGKYVELRCDPISGHTALYWYRQSLGQGPEFLIYFQGTGAADDSGLPNDRFFAVRPEGSVSTLKIQRTERGDSAVYLCASSLTGGSSTGELFFGEGSRLTVL.

V gene TRBV10-3 combines with J gene TRBJ2-2; 8 nucleotides match TRBD2. Germline CDR1 is ENHRY and CDR2 is SYGVKD. V trimming: 6 bases; J trimming: 2 bases; junction bases outside the gene matches: 8. The CDR3 contains 16 residues. The CDR3 DNA follows: TGTGCCATCAGGGATTCGAGGACTAGCAACACCGGGGAGCTGTTTTTT. Its protein product is CAIRDSRTSNTGELFF.

The rearrangement uses TRBV29-1 and TRBJ1-1; TRBD1 matches at 7 bases. The CDR3 covers 12 residues. The germline V gene encodes CDR1 SQVTM and CDR2 ANQGSEA. V shed 7 bases and J 1 base; nucleotides not matched to a gene: 3. In nucleotides, the CDR3 is TGCAGCGGAGACAGGGCGAACACTGAAGCTTTCTTT. This translates into CSGDRANTEAFF.

This chain connects TRBV19 to TRBJ1-3, with 7 bases lining up with TRBD1. V lost 8 bases to trimming and J lost 2 bases; unmatched junction nucleotides: 12. The CDR3 is 16 residues long. Germline V gene sequence: CDR1 LNHDA, CDR2 SQIVND (reference sequence). CDR3 bases: TGTGCCAGTCAACGACGTGAGGGGGCGACTGGAAACACCATATATTTT. Protein product: CASQRREGATGNTIYF.

CDR3 protein: CASNRSGQGTDGYTF. The CDR3 DNA reads TGTGCCAGCAACCGATCGGGACAGGGAACTGATGGCTACACCTTC. The chain joins TRBV28 to TRBJ1-2, with TRBD1 identical over 9 bases. In germline, CDR1 is MDHEN, CDR2 SYDVKM. This CDR3 is 15 amino acids long. V shed 7 bases and J 6 bases; nucleotides not matched to a gene: 12.

As to this clone: One junction end does not reproduce the germline sequence, and a read error may be involved. This chain joins TRBV7-7 and TRBJ2-2; 13 bases line up with TRBD2. Per germline, CDR1 SSHAT and CDR2 FNYEAQ (reference sequence). The CDR3 totals 18 residues. CDR3 sequence (DNA): TGTGCTAGCAGCGAGGGACTAGCGGGAAAGGCGTACGCCGGGGAGCTGTTTTTT. As protein: CASSEGLAGKAYAGELFF.

The chain links TRBV28 to TRBJ1-4; tentative D call: TRBD1 (6 bases). V was trimmed by 4 bases and J by 9 bases, leaving 9 bases between them. The length of the CDR3 is 12 residues. Germline values: CDR1 MDHEN, CDR2 SYDVKM. The CDR3 here is CASSSDSKKLFF. The CDR3 bases are TGTGCCAGCAGTTCGGACAGCAAAAAACTGTTTTTT.

The chain combines TRBV12-3 or TRBV12-4 with TRBJ1-5; D perhaps matches TRBD1 (5 bases). The V and J ends lost 6 bases and 4 bases respectively, with 10 bases between them. The CDR3 is 13 amino acids. The CDR3 spells CASSRGGNQPQHF. CDR3 sequence (DNA): TGTGCCAGCAGCCGCGGGGGGAATCAGCCCCAGCATTTT.

The gene calls are TRBV18 and TRBJ2-7; 7 nucleotides agree with TRBD1. The V and J ends lost 5 bases and 3 bases, in that order; junction bases with no gene match: 7. Germline assignment: CDR1 KGHSH and CDR2 LQKENI. The CDR3 contains 14 residues. CDR3 sequence: CASSFPGQNYEQYF. CDR3 in DNA: TGTGCCAGCTCATTTCCGGGACAGAACTACGAGCAGTACTTC.

Here the CDR3 DNA reads TGTGCCTGGGTCCTAAAGGGGGCGGGACAGCCCCAGCATTTT. Protein product: CAWVLKGAGQPQHF. The V and J genes are TRBV30 and TRBJ1-5, with 7 bases matching TRBD1. CDR3 size: 14 residues. From germline, CDR1 is GTSNPN and CDR2 SVGIG (reference sequence). V shed 5 bases and J 7 bases; nucleotides not matched to a gene: 11.

This clone was recorded only once. The gene calls are TRBV18 and TRBJ1-5; no reliable D call. Germline V gene sequence: CDR1 KGHSH, CDR2 LQKENI. V was pared by 3 bases and J by 7 bases, with 22 bases between. The length of the CDR3 is 17 residues. CDR3 DNA: TGTGCCAGCTCACCGGAGATAGCGACGGATATTGGGCAGCCCCAGCATTTT. It translates to CASSPEIATDIGQPQHF.

This clone was counted a few times. CDR3 bases: TGTGCCAGCAGCTCCTTGAGGGGGAACCAAGAGACCCAGTACTTC. It is translated as CASSSLRGNQETQYF. J is TRBJ2-5 and V is TRBV7-9; D possibly corresponds to TRBD1 (6 bases). In germline, CDR1 is SEHNR, CDR2 FQNEAQ (reference sequence). Deletions cut 4 bases from V and 0 bases from J, with 12 bases between. The CDR3 totals 15 residues.

The chain joins TRBV13 to TRBJ2-7; 7 bases agree with TRBD2. Germline values: CDR1 PRHDT, CDR2 FYEKMQ (reference sequence). CDR3 length equals 14 residues. V trimming: 5 bases; J trimming: 0 bases; junction bases outside the gene matches: 4. The CDR3 nucleotides read TGTGCCAGCAGCCAGGGACTAAACTCCTACGAGCAGTACTTC. Amino acids: CASSQGLNSYEQYF.

V gene TRBV5-1 combines with J gene TRBJ1-1; possibly TRBD1 for D (6 bases). This CDR3 has 14 amino acids. The V end was cut by 3 bases, the J end by 0 bases, with 9 bases between. Germline V CDR1 and CDR2: SGHRS, YFSETQ. This CDR3 reads CASSWDTLNTEAFF. The DNA of the CDR3 is TGCGCCAGCAGCTGGGACACCTTGAACACTGAAGCTTTCTTT.

The CDR3 sequence is CASSQDFGQGAGNTIYF. The CDR3 region has the DNA TGTGCCAGCAGCCAAGACTTTGGACAGGGTGCTGGAAACACCATATATTTT. This chain uses TRBV4-2 with TRBJ1-3, with 8 bases fitting TRBD1. This CDR3 region has 17 residues. Germline lookup yields CDR1 LGHNA and CDR2 YNFKEQ. J gave up 2 bases and V 0 bases, and 6 bases lay outside the gene matches.